Listed here are 30 T cell receptor beta chains from one sample, sequenced in a study of OX40 agonist ivuxolimab in advanced cancers. Preparation of the library involved the immunoSEQ multiplex PCR assay. TCRdb obtained this table from immuneACCESS and retained in-frame rearrangements with V and J assigned. These tables miss some clones; where compared with another copy, unresolved V genes account for less than half of the shortfall, and the remainder is unexplained. Recorded for this sample are around 100,000 clones; roughly 95% of them occurred a single time. The ten largest clones take up about 2.1% of the sample. Specimen: CD4+ or CD8+ T cells sorted from blood, collected in a trial of the OX40 agonist ivuxolimab. The receptors derive from an adult with an advanced solid tumor such as melanoma, head and neck, liver or kidney cancer.

This clone was recorded once. This chain joins TRBV28 and TRBJ1-2, with a possible D match to TRBD1 (5 bases). V was clipped by 3 bases and J by 5 bases, with 10 bases between them. The length of the CDR3 is 13 residues. The V gene's germline CDR1 is MDHEN and CDR2 SYDVKM. The DNA of the CDR3 is TGTGCCAGCAGTTTCTTGGGACTTTATGGCTACACCTTC. Its translation: CASSFLGLYGYTF.

The chain is built from TRBV28 and TRBJ2-7; the D is unclear. V was shortened by 4 bases and J by 3 bases, with 19 bases between the two germline ends. Germline CDR1 reads MDHEN; CDR2 reads SYDVKM. The CDR3 is 16 residues long. CDR3 nucleotide sequence: TGTGCCAGCAGTTATCGGTTGGGCGCGTACGGCTACGAGCAGTACTTC. This translates into CASSYRLGAYGYEQYF.

The V gene is TRBV7-8, the J gene TRBJ2-7; D is possibly TRBD2 (5 bases). This CDR3 is 12 amino acids long. The V gene lost 0 bases and the J gene lost 5 bases, with 5 bases spanning the gap. Germline assignment: CDR1 SGHVS and CDR2 FQNEAQ. The DNA for the CDR3 is TGTGCCAGCAGCTTAGCGAGGGACGAGCAGTACTTC. This sequence encodes CASSLARDEQYF. Full variable domain (missing parts from reference TRBV7-8 and TRBJ2-7): GAGVSQSPRYKVAKRGQDVALRCDPISGHVSLFWYQQALGQGPEFLTYFQNEAQLDKSGLPSDRFFAERPEGSVSTLKIQRTQQEDSAVYLCASSLARDEQYFGPGTRLTVT.

This rearrangement joins TRBV7-6 to TRBJ1-1, with D tentatively TRBD1 (5 bases). V lost 3 bases, J lost 5 bases, and 16 bases lay in between. This CDR3 is 15 amino acids long. The V gene's germline CDR1 is SGHVS and CDR2 FNYEAQ. The CDR3 bases are TGTGCCAGCAGCTTGGGCGGGGGGTCGAGTACTGAAGCTTTCTTT. This gives the protein CASSLGGGSSTEAFF.

V is TRBV28 and J is TRBJ2-1; no firm D call. The CDR3 totals 11 residues. Trimming removed 3 bases from V and 9 bases from J, with 6 bases in between. CDR1 is MDHEN, CDR2 SYDVKM, per germline. CDR3 in amino acids: CASSFNSEQFF. CDR3 DNA sequence: TGTGCCAGCAGTTTTAACAGTGAGCAGTTCTTC.

This chain links TRBV5-4 with TRBJ2-1; 8 nucleotides align to TRBD2. Germline V lookup: CDR1 SGHNT, CDR2 YYREEE (reference sequence). J was trimmed by 3 bases and V by 7 bases; bases with no gene match: 9. CDR3 length equals 15 residues. The CDR3 bases are TGTGCCAGCGGTTTTACTAGCGGTAACTACAATGAGCAGTTCTTC. This codes for CASGFTSGNYNEQFF. Full variable domain (missing parts from reference TRBV5-4 and TRBJ2-1): ETGVTQSPTHLIKTRGQQVTLRCSSQSGHNTVSWYQQALGQGPQFIFQYYREEENGRGNFPPRFSGLQFPNYSSELNVNALELDDSALYLCASGFTSGNYNEQFFGPGTRLTVL.

The chain has TRBV28 and TRBJ2-3; TRBD2 matches 14 bases. This CDR3 is 16 amino acids long. Germline values: CDR1 MDHEN, CDR2 SYDVKM. V shed 5 bases, J shed 8 bases, and the junction held 9 bases outside the gene matches. The CDR3 region is CASSTRGLAGVGTQYF. In DNA form, the CDR3 reads TGTGCCAGCAGTACGCGGGGACTAGCGGGGGTGGGTACGCAGTATTTT.

This clone turned up a few times. The V and J genes are TRBV12-5 and TRBJ1-2; D gene ambiguous. The V gene's germline CDR1 is LGHNT and CDR2 FRNRAP. V was clipped by 0 bases and J by 8 bases, with 7 bases between them. The CDR3 sequence is 12 residues long. CDR3 bases: TGTGCTAGTGGTTTGGTAAGCGAGGGCTACACCTTC. This codes for CASGLVSEGYTF.

CDR3 in DNA: TGTGCCAGCAGTTTATCCTACAGGGCCGGGGAGCTGTTTTTT. Protein sequence: CASSLSYRAGELFF. The gene calls are TRBV28 and TRBJ2-2; TRBD1 might be the D (6 bases). The CDR3 extends over 14 amino acids. With 1 base removed from V and 6 bases from J, the gap between germline ends came to 9 bases. Germline V gene lookup returns CDR1 MDHEN and CDR2 SYDVKM.

The rearrangement uses TRBV7-6 and TRBJ1-1; D gene ambiguous. This CDR3 comprises 14 residues. Deletions cut 5 bases from V and 0 bases from J, with 10 bases between. Looked up from germline, CDR1 is SGHVS and CDR2 is FNYEAQ. The CDR3 sequence is CASSPNLVNTEAFF. The CDR3 nucleotides are TGTGCCAGCAGCCCTAACTTAGTGAACACTGAAGCTTTCTTT.

The chain is built from TRBV19 and TRBJ2-1, with D maybe TRBD2 (6 bases). Trimming stripped 7 bases from V and 5 bases from J, with 15 bases between. This CDR3 has 14 residues. Germline loops: CDR1 LNHDA, CDR2 SQIVND (reference sequence). The CDR3 DNA is TGTGCCAGTACCCCGGTAGGAGGGAACAATGAGCAGTTCTTC. Translating it yields CASTPVGGNNEQFF.

The chain has TRBV9 and TRBJ1-2; a possible D gene is TRBD1 (5 bases). The germline CDR1 and CDR2 sequences are SGDLS and YYNGEE. There are 17 residues in the CDR3. Trimming took off 4 bases at V and 0 bases at J, with 19 bases between the two ends. DNA for the CDR3: TGTGCCAGCAGCTCATCCCCGGGGGGGAATTCTAACTATGGCTACACCTTC. This encodes CASSSSPGGNSNYGYTF.

The J gene is TRBJ2-7, the V gene TRBV6-6; no clear D gene. Germline CDR1 reads MNHNY; CDR2 reads SVGAGI (reference sequence). CDR3 size: 15 residues. V gave up 2 bases and J gave up 3 bases, with 14 bases separating them. The CDR3 reads CASSYLPTTDYEQYF. DNA for the CDR3: TGTGCCAGCAGTTACCTACCAACCACAGACTACGAGCAGTACTTC.

The genes are TRBV13 and TRBJ2-7, with D perhaps matching TRBD2 (5 bases). This CDR3 contains 15 residues. CDR1 and CDR2 from the germline V gene are PRHDT and FYEKMQ (reference sequence). Trimming took 5 bases from V and 1 from J, leaving 15 bases between them. CDR3 coding DNA: TGTGCCAGCAGCCCTAAGCCGGGATCATCCTACGAGCAGTACTTC. Its protein product is CASSPKPGSSYEQYF.

The chain joins TRBV7-9 to TRBJ2-5; no clear D gene. The J call may be mistaken, given a closer DNA end match to TRBJ2-7. Germline V CDR1 and CDR2: SEHNR, FQNEAQ (reference sequence). The CDR3 consists of 15 residues. The CDR3 DNA follows: TGTGCCAGCAGCGGACCGGTGGGATCCTCCTACGAGCAGTACTTC. Its protein is CASSGPVGSSYEQYF.

V and J are TRBV7-9 and TRBJ2-3; 8 bases line up with TRBD2. The CDR3 length is 15 residues. Germline V CDR1 and CDR2: SEHNR, FQNEAQ (reference sequence). V dropped 6 bases and J dropped 0; count of bases not matched to a gene: 5. The DNA for the CDR3 is TGTGCCAGCAGTCATAGCGGGGTCAGCACAGATACGCAGTATTTT. Protein product: CASSHSGVSTDTQYF. Drawing the rest from reference TRBV7-9 and TRBJ2-3, the complete variable domain is DTGVSQNPRHKITKRGQNVTFRCDPISEHNRLYWYRQTLGQGPEFLTYFQNEAQLEKSRLLSDRFSAERPKGSFSTLEIQRTEQGDSAMYLCASSHSGVSTDTQYFGPGTRLTVL.

This rearrangement joins TRBV7-9 to TRBJ1-4; the match to TRBD1 covers 9 bases. This CDR3 contains 14 residues. With V trimmed by 5 bases and J by 7 bases, 5 bases remained unmatched. The germline V gene encodes CDR1 SEHNR and CDR2 FQNEAQ (reference sequence). CDR3 sequence: CASSNRGQGEKLFF. CDR3 in DNA: TGTGCCAGCAGCAACAGGGGGCAGGGTGAAAAACTGTTTTTT.

The chain combines TRBV7-6 with TRBJ2-1; D perhaps matches TRBD2 (6 bases). The ends were cut back, 5 bases at V and 8 bases at J, with 22 bases in the middle. The CDR3 is made up of 16 amino acids. From germline, CDR1 is SGHVS and CDR2 FNYEAQ. The CDR3 sequence is CASSPSLDYRPDEQFF. DNA of the CDR3: TGTGCCAGCAGCCCCTCATTGGACTACCGTCCGGATGAGCAGTTCTTC.

The V and J genes are TRBV7-6 and TRBJ2-2; no reliable D call. The germline V and J ends were trimmed by 5 bases and 1 base, with 8 bases remaining between them. CDR1 and CDR2 from the germline V gene are SGHVS and FNYEAQ. The CDR3 is 14 residues long. DNA of the CDR3: TGTGCCAGCAGCCCAGACGGGAACACCGGGGAGCTGTTTTTT. This encodes CASSPDGNTGELFF.

The chain joins TRBV30 to TRBJ2-5; 9 positions match TRBD1. The length of the CDR3 is 16 residues. The V gene's germline CDR1 is GTSNPN and CDR2 SVGIG (reference sequence). V trimming: 2 bases; J trimming: 5 bases; junction bases outside the gene matches: 12. CDR3 region: CAWSPTGGAPRETQYF. CDR3 nucleotides: TGTGCCTGGAGTCCAACAGGGGGCGCCCCGAGGGAGACCCAGTACTTC.

The chain links TRBV7-9 to TRBJ2-1, with D hard to call. Trimming removed 0 bases from V and 6 bases from J, with 9 bases in between. Looked up from germline, CDR1 is SEHNR and CDR2 is FQNEAQ (reference sequence). The CDR3 loop spans 14 amino acids. Here the CDR3 reads CASSLALGSNEQFF. CDR3 DNA sequence: TGTGCCAGCAGCTTAGCTCTTGGTTCCAATGAGCAGTTCTTC.

This chain joins TRBV9 and TRBJ2-5; the D is unclear. V was cut by 0 bases and J by 1 base, with 10 bases left in between. The germline gives CDR1 SGDLS, CDR2 YYNGEE. The CDR3 length is 15 residues. Written as DNA, the CDR3 is TGTGCCAGCAGCGTAGCTGCAGGCAGCCAAGAGACCCAGTACTTC. Amino acids: CASSVAAGSQETQYF.

CDR3 nucleotide sequence: TGTGCCAGCAGACGGAGATCAGGGCGCACAGATACGCAGTATTTT. It codes for CASRRRSGRTDTQYF. The chain has TRBV6-5 and TRBJ2-3; TRBD1 is a possible D gene (5 bases). CDR3 size: 15 residues. The germline V and J ends were trimmed by 6 bases and 1 base, with 14 bases remaining between them. Germline loops: CDR1 MNHEY, CDR2 SVGAGI.

This clone was counted a single time. J is TRBJ2-7 and V is TRBV6-1; the match to TRBD1 covers 7 bases. This CDR3 has 12 amino acids. V lost 7 bases to trimming and J lost 7 bases; unmatched junction nucleotides: 7. Looked up from germline, CDR1 is MNHNS and CDR2 is SASEGT. Written as DNA, the CDR3 is TGTGCCAGCATGGACAGGAGTATAGAGCAGTACTTC. Its protein product is CASMDRSIEQYF.

The chain has TRBV6-6 and TRBJ2-7, with D possibly TRBD1 on 5 matching bases. V lost 6 bases and J lost 4, with 19 bases in between. Germline CDR1 is MNHNY and CDR2 is SVGAGI (reference sequence). CDR3 length equals 15 residues. This chain's CDR3 is CASSPRAANPYEQYF. CDR3 in DNA: TGTGCCAGCAGCCCCAGGGCAGCAAACCCGTACGAGCAGTACTTC.

The J gene is TRBJ2-5, the V gene TRBV7-9; perhaps TRBD2 as D (5 bases). The CDR3 is 17 amino acids. From germline, CDR1 is SEHNR and CDR2 FQNEAQ (reference sequence). Trimming removed 5 bases from V and 1 base from J, with 20 bases in between. CDR3 protein: CASSPRVASSFQETQYF. Written as DNA, the CDR3 is TGTGCCAGCAGCCCCCGGGTGGCTAGCAGTTTCCAAGAGACCCAGTACTTC. The full variable domain, in which reference TRBV7-9 and TRBJ2-5 provide the parts outside the CDR3, is DTGVSQNPRHKITKRGQNVTFRCDPISEHNRLYWYRQTLGQGPEFLTYFQNEAQLEKSRLLSDRFSAERPKGSFSTLEIQRTEQGDSAMYLCASSPRVASSFQETQYFGPGTRLLVL.

The chain employs TRBV28 and TRBJ2-3; TRBD1 is a possible D gene (6 bases). This CDR3 has 13 residues. In germline, CDR1 is MDHEN, CDR2 SYDVKM. Trimming cost V 8 bases and J 2 bases, with 11 bases left between them. For the CDR3, the DNA is TGTGCCAGCCTGGACAGTTTCACAGATACGCAGTATTTT. Translation: CASLDSFTDTQYF. The variable domain in full, completed from reference TRBV28 and TRBJ2-3, reads DVKVTQSSRYLVKRTGEKVFLECVQDMDHENMFWYRQDPGLGLRLIYFSYDVKMKEKGDIPEGYSVSREKKERFSLILESASTNQTSMYLCASLDSFTDTQYFGPGTRLTVL.

The rearrangement uses TRBV4-2 and TRBJ1-2; the match to TRBD1 covers 11 bases. The CDR3 length is 15 residues. V dropped 3 bases and J dropped 4; count of bases not matched to a gene: 4. Germline V gene lookup returns CDR1 LGHNA and CDR2 YNFKEQ. DNA of the CDR3: TGTGCCAGCAGCCAGCCGGGACAGGGGGGCTATGGCTACACCTTC. Encoded protein: CASSQPGQGGYGYTF.

The chain combines TRBV5-1 with TRBJ2-6; TRBD1 aligns across 10 bases. Germline CDR1 reads SGHRS; CDR2 reads YFSETQ. The CDR3 totals 16 residues. V was pared by 7 bases and J by 1 base, with 5 bases of the junction left unmatched. CDR3 coding DNA: TGCGCCAGCTCCGGACAGGGGGAGTCTGGGGCCAACGTCCTGACTTTC. Translation gives CASSGQGESGANVLTF. Full variable domain (rest looked up from reference TRBV5-1 and TRBJ2-6): KAGVTQTPRYLIKTRGQQVTLSCSPISGHRSVSWYQQTPGQGLQFLFEYFSETQRNKGNFPGRFSGRQFSNSRSEMNVSTLELGDSALYLCASSGQGESGANVLTFGAGSRLTVL.

This chain links TRBV19 with TRBJ1-1; no definite D call. The CDR3 length is 11 residues. Germline V gives CDR1 LNHDA, CDR2 SQIVND (reference sequence). Trimming left V 3 bases short and J 8 bases short, with 7 bases between. CDR3 sequence: CASSIGLEAFF. CDR3 sequence (DNA): TGTGCCAGTAGTATTGGACTCGAAGCTTTCTTT.